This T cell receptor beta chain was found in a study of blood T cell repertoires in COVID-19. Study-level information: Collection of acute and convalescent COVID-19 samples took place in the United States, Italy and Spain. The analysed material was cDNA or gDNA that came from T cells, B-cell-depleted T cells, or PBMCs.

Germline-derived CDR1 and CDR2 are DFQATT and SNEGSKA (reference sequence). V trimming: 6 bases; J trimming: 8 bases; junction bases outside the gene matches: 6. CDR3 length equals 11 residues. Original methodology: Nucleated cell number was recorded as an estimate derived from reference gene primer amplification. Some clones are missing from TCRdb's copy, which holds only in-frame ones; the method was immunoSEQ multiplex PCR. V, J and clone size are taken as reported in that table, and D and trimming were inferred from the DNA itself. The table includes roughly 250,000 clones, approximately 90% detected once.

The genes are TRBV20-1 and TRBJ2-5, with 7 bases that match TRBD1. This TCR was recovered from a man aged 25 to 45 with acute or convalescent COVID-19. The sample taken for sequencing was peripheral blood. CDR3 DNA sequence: TGCAGTGCAAGACCAGGGGGAACCCAGTACTTC. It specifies CSARPGGTQYF.